The sequence of this TCR beta chain was determined in a study of shared clonotypes between healthy human individuals. It was 300 to 350 ng DNA, about 33,000 T cell genomes, that went into each replicate PCR of unsorted PBMC. TCRdb keeps only in-frame clones here, not all; method: immunoSEQ multiplex PCR. The sample gives about 470,000 clones, around 79% of which show up once; about 13% is in the top ten. Findings of the study overall: Among donors, sharing of clonotypes was expected to be affected by sequencing depth.

In the case of this clone: Its specificity is unknown. Sequence at one end of the junction differs from germline and may be a read error.

Sample: PBMCs. The sequence derives from a woman aged 40 to 50 in good health. Some clones in this sample may be carry-over from other donors' samples.

CDR3 amino acids: CASSEGFPNEKLFF. The CDR3 bases are TGTGCCAGCAGTGAAGGGTTCCCTAATGAAAAACTGTTTTTT. This sequence joins TRBV10-3 and TRBJ1-4; D gene uncertain. The CDR3 is made up of 14 amino acids. Germline CDR1 and CDR2: ENHRY and SYGVKD.